Described below is a single T cell receptor (beta chain) sequence and its context. This CDR3 is also generated by other DNA sequences in the sample. The study ran its PCR with 60 Vbeta and 13 Jbeta primers. The table came from immunoSEQ multiplex PCR; TCRdb's copy has only in-frame clones and leaves some out. The sample records about 180,000 clones, approximately 78% being singletons. Germline CDR1 KGHSH, CDR2 LQKENI. CDR3 length: 13 residues. Trimming removed 2 bases at V and 5 bases at J, with 9 bases between. This specimen belongs to a study of cytomegalovirus exposure and HLA in healthy donors. Input material: PBMCs. The chain uses TRBV18 and TRBJ2-5; D gene uncertain. This sequence was found in a male donor in good health and CMV-seronegative. The CDR3 sequence is CASSPNFGETQYF. The CDR3 region has the DNA TGTGCCAGCTCACCAAACTTCGGGGAGACCCAGTACTTC.